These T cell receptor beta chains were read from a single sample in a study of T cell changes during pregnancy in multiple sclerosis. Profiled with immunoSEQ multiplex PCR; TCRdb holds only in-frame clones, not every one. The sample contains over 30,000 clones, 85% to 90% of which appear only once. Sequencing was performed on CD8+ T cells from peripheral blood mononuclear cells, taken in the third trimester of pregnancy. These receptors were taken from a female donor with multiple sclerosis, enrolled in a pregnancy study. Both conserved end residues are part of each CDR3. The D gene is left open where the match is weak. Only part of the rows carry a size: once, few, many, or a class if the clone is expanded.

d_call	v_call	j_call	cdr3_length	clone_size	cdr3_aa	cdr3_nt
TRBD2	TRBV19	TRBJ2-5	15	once	CASSIGRGGEETQYF	TGTGCCAGTAGTATTGGGCGGGGGGGCGAAGAGACCCAGTACTTC
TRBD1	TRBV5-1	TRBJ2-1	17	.	CASSLGGGQIVYNEQFF	TGCGCCAGCAGCTTGGGAGGGGGACAGATAGTATACAATGAGCAGTTCTTC
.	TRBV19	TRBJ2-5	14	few	CASSTSGVQETQYF	TGTGCCAGTAGTACCTCAGGGGTCCAAGAGACCCAGTACTTC
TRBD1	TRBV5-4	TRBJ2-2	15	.	CASSLGGGHTGELFF	TGTGCCAGCAGCTTGGGAGGGGGCCACACCGGGGAGCTGTTTTTT
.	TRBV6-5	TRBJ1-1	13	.	CASREGGAAEAFF	TGTGCCAGCAGAGAGGGGGGGGCGGCTGAAGCTTTCTTT
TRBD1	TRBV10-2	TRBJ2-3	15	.	CASSEGQGVPDTQYF	TGCGCCAGCAGTGAGGGACAGGGGGTACCAGATACGCAGTATTTT
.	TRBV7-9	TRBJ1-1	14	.	CASREDIGGTEAFF	TGTGCCAGCAGGGAAGACATCGGAGGCACTGAAGCTTTCTTT
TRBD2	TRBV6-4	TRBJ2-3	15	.	CASSASGGSTDTQYF	TGTGCCAGCAGTGCCAGCGGGGGAAGCACAGATACGCAGTATTTT
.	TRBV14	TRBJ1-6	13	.	CASSQEPGSPLHF	TGTGCCAGCAGCCAAGAACCAGGTTCACCCCTCCACTTT
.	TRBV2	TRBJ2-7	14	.	CASSEDSGNYEQYF	TGTGCCAGCAGTGAGGACTCTGGTAACTACGAGCAGTACTTC
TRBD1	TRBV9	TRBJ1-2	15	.	CASSVAGQGNYGYTF	TGTGCCAGCAGCGTAGCAGGACAGGGGAACTATGGCTACACCTTC
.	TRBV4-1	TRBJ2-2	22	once	CASSPEPWGEETNPMNTGELFF	TGCGCCAGCAGCCCAGAACCCTGGGGCGAGGAGACCAACCCAATGAACACCGGGGAGCTGTTTTTT
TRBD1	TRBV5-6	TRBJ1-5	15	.	CASQKMGQGHQPQHF	TGTGCCAGCCAAAAAATGGGACAGGGCCATCAGCCCCAGCATTTT
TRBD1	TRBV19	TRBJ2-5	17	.	CASSPWGTGFGQETQYF	TGTGCCAGTAGTCCCTGGGGGACAGGGTTTGGGCAAGAGACCCAGTACTTC
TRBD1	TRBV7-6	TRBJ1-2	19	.	CASSLLPAPDRAANYGYTF	TGTGCCAGCAGCTTACTCCCGGCCCCAGACAGGGCCGCTAACTATGGCTACACCTTC
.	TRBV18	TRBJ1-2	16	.	CASSPPARVANYGYTF	TGTGCCAGCTCACCCCCCGCTCGGGTAGCTAACTATGGCTACACCTTC
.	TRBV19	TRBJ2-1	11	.	CASSSTDEQFF	TGTGCCAGTAGTTCAACGGATGAGCAGTTCTTC
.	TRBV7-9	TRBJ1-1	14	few	CASSLAAARTEAFF	TGTGCCAGCAGCTTAGCAGCAGCGCGGACTGAAGCTTTCTTT
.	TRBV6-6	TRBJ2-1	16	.	CASRTHLGGGDAEQFF	TGTGCCAGCAGAACCCACCTAGGGGGGGGCGACGCGGAGCAGTTCTTC
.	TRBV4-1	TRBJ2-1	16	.	CASSQDGVGSYNEQFF	TGCGCCAGCAGCCAAGACGGGGTAGGCTCCTACAATGAGCAGTTCTTC
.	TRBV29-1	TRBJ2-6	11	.	CSVLGSHVLTF	TGCAGCGTTTTGGGGAGTCACGTCCTGACTTTC
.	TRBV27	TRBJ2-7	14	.	CASREGAGGYEQYF	TGTGCCAGCAGGGAGGGGGCAGGGGGGTACGAGCAGTACTTC
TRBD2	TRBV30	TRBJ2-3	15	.	CAWSLGGAGTDTQYF	TGTGCCTGGAGTCTCGGGGGGGCGGGTACAGATACGCAGTATTTT
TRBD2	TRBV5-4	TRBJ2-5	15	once	CASSPTSGGQETQYF	TGTGCCAGCAGCCCCACTAGCGGGGGCCAAGAGACCCAGTACTTC
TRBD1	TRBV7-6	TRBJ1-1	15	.	CASSFGQGAATEAFF	TGTGCCAGCAGCTTTGGACAGGGGGCTGCCACTGAAGCTTTCTTT
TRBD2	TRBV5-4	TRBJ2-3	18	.	CASSLGSGVTSSTDTQYF	TGTGCCAGCAGCTTGGGTAGCGGGGTAACCTCTAGCACAGATACGCAGTATTTT
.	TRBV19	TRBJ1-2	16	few	CASSIGLQVMSNGYTF	TGTGCCAGTAGTATTGGACTACAGGTTATGAGCAATGGCTACACCTTC
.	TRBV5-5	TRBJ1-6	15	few	CASRERVSYNSPLHF	TGTGCCAGCAGGGAGAGGGTGTCCTATAATTCACCCCTCCACTTT
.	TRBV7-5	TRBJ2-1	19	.	CARSRRYPGQVVSYNEQFF	TGTGCCAGAAGCCGCCGGTACCCGGGACAGGTTGTCTCCTACAATGAGCAGTTCTTC
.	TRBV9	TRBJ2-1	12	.	CASSVEDSEQFF	TGTGCCAGCAGCGTAGAGGACAGCGAGCAGTTCTTC
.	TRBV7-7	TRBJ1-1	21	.	CASSPLPFRTDGQTENTEAFF	TGTGCCAGCAGCCCACTTCCATTCCGAACCGACGGACAGACTGAGAACACTGAAGCTTTCTTT